This is a list of T cell receptor beta chains from one sample in a study of blood T cell repertoires in COVID-19. Profiling relied on immunoSEQ multiplex PCR, and the TCRdb table lists in-frame clones only, not all of them. The data hold roughly 270,000 clones, with 88% observed a single time. Source material: peripheral blood. The receptors shown here come from a man younger than 35 with active or convalescent COVID-19. Both conserved end residues are part of each CDR3. D genes are given only for firm matches. Not every row has a clone size; where given, it reads once, few, many or a size class.

abundance,d_gene,j_gene,len,v_gene,CDR3aa,CDR3nt
-,TRBD1,TRBJ1-4,16,TRBV7-9,CASSLVGTGESAKLFF,TGTGCCAGCAGCTTAGTTGGGACAGGGGAGTCTGCAAAACTGTTTTTT
-,-,TRBJ1-4,14,TRBV7-2,CASSFGGAGEKLFF,TGTGCCAGCAGCTTTGGAGGGGCCGGTGAAAAACTGTTTTTT
-,-,TRBJ1-3,15,TRBV21-1,CASSKRAGTGNTIYF,TGTGCCAGCAGCAAAAGGGCAGGGACTGGAAACACCATATATTTT
-,-,TRBJ1-5,13,TRBV6-4,CASSGNLGQPQHF,TGTGCCAGCAGTGGAAACTTGGGCCAGCCCCAGCATTTT
once,-,TRBJ2-7,17,TRBV4-1,CASRTRDGEDLTYEQYF,TGCGCCAGCAGAACCCGCGACGGGGAGGACCTAACCTACGAGCAGTACTTC
-,TRBD2,TRBJ2-1,14,TRBV2,CASSETSPYNEQFF,TGTGCCAGCAGTGAGACTAGCCCCTACAATGAGCAGTTCTTC
-,-,TRBJ2-7,15,TRBV4-1,CASSQDRQVSYEQYF,TGCGCCAGCAGCCAAGATCGACAGGTCTCCTACGAGCAGTACTTC
-,-,TRBJ1-1,12,TRBV7-9,CASSITQGEAFF,TGTGCCAGCAGCATCACCCAGGGTGAGGCTTTCTTT
-,-,TRBJ2-7,15,TRBV6-5,CASSPGGEATNEQYF,TGTGCCAGCAGCCCCGGAGGGGAGGCAACTAACGAGCAGTACTTC
-,TRBD1,TRBJ1-6,14,TRBV18,CASSPDRGYSPLHF,TGTGCCAGCTCACCGGACAGGGGGTATTCACCCCTCCACTTT
-,TRBD1,TRBJ1-1,15,TRBV4-1,CASSQAGGRNTEAFF,TGCGCCAGCAGCCAAGCAGGGGGCAGGAACACTGAAGCTTTCTTT
-,-,TRBJ1-1,14,TRBV9,CASSVVRGATEAFF,TGTGCCAGCAGCGTCGTCAGGGGAGCCACTGAAGCTTTCTTT
-,TRBD2,TRBJ2-7,15,TRBV11-1,CASSFAGGNYYEQYF,TGTGCCAGCAGCTTCGCCGGGGGGAACTACTACGAGCAGTACTTC
-,-,TRBJ1-1,14,TRBV5-1,CASSSPAGDTEAFF,TGCGCCAGCAGCTCGCCCGCAGGGGACACTGAAGCTTTCTTT
-,-,TRBJ1-1,16,TRBV6-1,CASSEGAGAANTEAFF,TGTGCCAGCAGTGAAGGGGCAGGGGCAGCGAACACTGAAGCTTTCTTT
once,TRBD1,TRBJ2-7,17,TRBV24-1,CATSDLRTGESGYEQYF,TGTGCCACCAGTGATCTGCGGACAGGGGAATCGGGTTACGAGCAGTACTTC
-,-,TRBJ2-7,14,TRBV10-3,CAIRGRLEGIEQYF,TGTGCCATCAGGGGGCGGCTTGAAGGGATCGAGCAGTACTTC
few,-,TRBJ1-5,13,TRBV12-3/TRBV12-4,CASSSAGHQPQHF,TGTGCCAGCAGTTCGGCAGGGCATCAGCCCCAGCATTTT
-,TRBD1,TRBJ2-7,16,TRBV15,CATSRGSGQVSYEQYF,TGTGCCACCAGCAGAGGTTCGGGACAGGTTTCCTACGAGCAGTACTTC
-,-,TRBJ1-1,13,TRBV10-1,CASSRTENTEAFF,TGCGCCAGCAGCCGGACAGAGAACACTGAAGCTTTCTTT
-,-,TRBJ2-3,13,TRBV9,CASSGVNTDTQYF,TGTGCCAGCAGCGGAGTAAACACAGATACGCAGTATTTT
-,TRBD1,TRBJ1-6,20,TRBV18,CASSPRGAQKATPDNSPLHF,TGTGCCAGCTCACCCAGGGGGGCCCAGAAAGCAACCCCCGATAATTCACCCCTCCACTTT
-,-,TRBJ1-1,16,TRBV23-1,CASSHRKQVLNTEAFF,TGCGCCAGCAGTCACCGCAAACAGGTACTGAACACTGAAGCTTTCTTT
-,-,TRBJ2-7,15,TRBV19,CASSIDGTFSYEQYF,TGTGCCAGTAGTATAGATGGGACATTCTCCTACGAGCAGTACTTC
-,-,TRBJ2-3,14,TRBV6-5,CASDTSSGKDTQYF,TGTGCCAGCGACACTAGCTCGGGTAAGGATACGCAGTATTTT
-,TRBD2,TRBJ2-1,15,TRBV6-5,CASRTSGGSYNEQFF,TGTGCCAGCAGGACTAGCGGGGGGTCCTACAATGAGCAGTTCTTC
once,-,TRBJ1-3,16,TRBV15,CATTPRQTSSGNTIYF,TGTGCCACCACCCCTCGACAGACTAGCTCTGGAAACACCATATATTTT
-,-,TRBJ1-1,17,TRBV10-2,CASSQQAELIVNTEAFF,TGCGCCAGCAGTCAACAGGCGGAGCTTATTGTGAACACTGAAGCTTTCTTT
-,-,TRBJ1-1,13,TRBV12-3/TRBV12-4,CASILGGVTEAFF,TGTGCCAGCATCTTAGGGGGAGTCACTGAAGCTTTCTTT
-,-,TRBJ2-3,13,TRBV14,CASSLLTGEAQYF,TGTGCCAGCAGCCTATTGACGGGGGAAGCGCAGTATTTT
-,-,TRBJ2-7,13,TRBV29-1,CSVEGGGAYEQYF,TGCAGCGTTGAAGGCGGTGGGGCTTACGAGCAGTACTTC
many,TRBD2,TRBJ2-1,17,TRBV7-9,CASSLAAGGFPYNEQFF,TGTGCCAGCAGTCTGGCCGCGGGGGGCTTCCCCTACAATGAGCAGTTCTTC
-,-,TRBJ1-4,16,TRBV7-8,CASSLAGAGVNEKLFF,TGTGCCAGCAGCTTAGCGGGTGCAGGGGTAAATGAAAAACTGTTTTTT
-,TRBD1,TRBJ1-6,14,TRBV6-5,CASSPGTGRSPLHF,TGTGCCAGCAGCCCCGGGACAGGGAGATCACCCCTCCACTTT
-,TRBD1,TRBJ2-7,13,TRBV11-2,CASSLGRGLEQYF,TGTGCCAGCAGCTTGGGCAGGGGGCTTGAGCAGTACTTC
-,-,TRBJ1-4,15,TRBV13,CASSLGSATNEKLFF,TGTGCCAGCAGCCTAGGGAGTGCAACTAATGAAAAACTGTTTTTT
-,-,TRBJ2-4,11,TRBV7-9,CASSPGNIQYF,TGTGCCAGCAGCCCGGGGAACATTCAGTACTTC
-,TRBD1,TRBJ1-2,13,TRBV13,CASSYTGERGYTF,TGTGCCAGCAGCTACACAGGGGAGCGTGGCTACACCTTC
-,-,TRBJ2-7,11,TRBV5-1,CASSEGYEQYF,TGCGCCAGCAGCGAGGGTTACGAGCAGTACTTC
few,-,TRBJ1-1,11,TRBV6-6,CASTAGTEAFF,TGTGCCAGCACGGCGGGCACTGAAGCTTTCTTT
-,-,TRBJ1-1,15,TRBV5-1,CASSLRMTENTEAFF,TGCGCCAGCAGCTTGAGAATGACAGAGAACACTGAAGCTTTCTTT
once,TRBD1,TRBJ1-6,15,TRBV27,CASSFGTGVNSPLHF,TGTGCCAGCAGTTTCGGGACAGGGGTCAATTCACCCCTCCACTTT
-,-,TRBJ1-5,15,TRBV7-6,CASSLGSGSNQPQHF,TGTGCCAGCAGCTTGGGGTCAGGGAGCAATCAGCCCCAGCATTTT
once,TRBD2,TRBJ2-1,13,TRBV7-2,CASSLETGGVLFF,TGTGCCAGCAGCTTGGAAACGGGGGGTGTGCTGTTCTTC
-,TRBD1,TRBJ1-2,17,TRBV19,CASNLRDRGKKDYGYTF,TGTGCCAGTAACCTCCGGGACAGGGGAAAAAAGGACTATGGCTACACCTTC
-,TRBD1,TRBJ2-2,15,TRBV6-5,CASSSRQGMAGELFF,TGTGCCAGCAGTTCGAGACAGGGGATGGCCGGGGAGCTGTTTTTT